The 26 T cell receptor beta chains below were found in one sample sequenced in a study of human T cells and chemical hapten exposure. Documented time point: patch test 1, 2 weeks after DPC sensitization. The treatment was: therapeutic diphenylcyclopropenone sensitization with weekly scalp DPC. TCRdb processed the RACE reads anew with MiXCR; each CDR3 protein has one entry. Of approximately 90,000 distinct CDR3 sequences listed, around 11% are singletons. The sequences come from whole blood, collected in connection with sensitization to the hapten diphenylcyclopropenone (DPC). These receptors all come from a woman in her thirties or forties with alopecia areata. Some clones in this sample may be carry-over from other donors' samples.

Many counts were recorded for this clonotype. V usage is TRBV27 and J usage is TRBJ1-5, with a possible D match to TRBD1 (5 bases). Per germline, CDR1 MNHEY and CDR2 SMNVEV (reference sequence). CDR3 length: 10 amino acids. The CDR3 is CVLRGGAQHF. The CDR3 region has the DNA TGTGTCCTGCGGGGGGGTGCCCAGCATTTT.

This clonotype was found a few times. V gene TRBV29-1 combines with J gene TRBJ1-1; D might be TRBD1 (6 bases). The CDR3 totals 12 residues. The V end was cut by 7 bases, the J end by 3 bases, with 12 bases between. CDR1 SQVTM and CDR2 ANQGSEA come from the germline V gene. CDR3 in amino acids: CSAGAGDTEAFF. The CDR3 bases are TGCAGCGCAGGAGCAGGGGACACTGAAGCTTTCTTT.

This clonotype appeared a few times. This chain joins TRBV6-1 and TRBJ2-1, with TRBD1 matching over 8 bases. The length of the CDR3 is 15 residues. Germline CDR1 MNHNS, CDR2 SASEGT. V trimming: 1 base; J trimming: 2 bases; junction bases outside the gene matches: 1. The CDR3 loop reads CASSEEQGAYNEQFF. The CDR3 DNA sequence: TGTGCCAGCAGTGAAGAACAGGGGGCCTACAATGAGCAGTTCTTC.

This clonotype has at least ten counts. This chain's CDR3 is CASSERQGNQPQHF. Here the CDR3 DNA reads TGTGCCAGCAGTGAAAGGCAGGGGAATCAGCCCCAGCATTTT. The chain links TRBV2 to TRBJ1-5; D is perhaps TRBD1 (6 bases). Trimming pared 2 bases from V and 4 bases from J, leaving 9 bases between. Germline V gives CDR1 SNHLY, CDR2 FYNNEI. The CDR3 runs 14 residues. Combining the CDR3 with reference TRBV2 and TRBJ1-5 gives the whole variable domain EPEVTQTPSHQVTQMGQEVILRCVPISNHLYFYWYRQILGQKVEFLVSFYNNEISEKSEIFDDQFSVERPDGSNFTLKIRSTKLEDSAMYFCASSERQGNQPQHFGDGTRLSIL.

The CDR3: CASSSGTSGRAETQYF. The CDR3 nucleotides are TGTGCCAGCAGCTCCGGGACTAGCGGGAGAGCGGAGACCCAGTACTTC. This rearrangement joins TRBV7-3 to TRBJ2-5; 14 bases align to TRBD2. The CDR3 covers 16 residues. V lost 4 bases, J lost 5 bases, and 6 bases stayed unmatched. Germline assignment: CDR1 SGHTA and CDR2 FQGTGA.

In its sample, this clonotype was seen a few times. CDR3 bases: TGTGCCAGCAGACAGGGCTACAATGAGCAGTTCTTC. This gives the protein CASRQGYNEQFF. The chain joins TRBV6-2 or TRBV6-3 to TRBJ2-1, with D possibly matching TRBD1 (6 bases). The V end was cut by 6 bases, the J end by 3 bases, with 6 bases between. Germline CDR1 MNHEY, CDR2 SVGEGT. The length of the CDR3 is 12 residues.

Only a few counts were recorded for this clonotype. The chain is built from TRBV4-3 and TRBJ2-7, with D perhaps matching TRBD1 (5 bases). Germline CDR1 and CDR2: LGHNA and YSLEER. The V end lost 3 bases, the J end lost 7 bases, and 16 bases lay between the germline ends. This CDR3 comprises 14 residues. The DNA of the CDR3 is TGCGCCAGCAGCCAGGGAATGGGGCTACGGGAGCAGTACTTC. It yields the protein CASSQGMGLREQYF.

Many counts were recorded for this clonotype. The CDR3 is CASSYSMGQDSMNTEAFF. The CDR3 DNA follows: TGTGCCAGCAGTTACTCGATGGGACAGGACTCAATGAACACTGAAGCTTTCTTT. J is TRBJ1-1 and V is TRBV6-6, with 8 bases identical to TRBD1. V gave up 0 bases and J gave up 0 bases; unmatched junction bases: 9. The germline V gene encodes CDR1 MNHNY and CDR2 SVGAGI (reference sequence). CDR3 size: 18 residues.

This clonotype came up a few times. J is TRBJ2-1 and V is TRBV19; 8 nucleotides align to TRBD2. Unmatched junction bases numbered 3, after V lost 6 bases and J lost 8 bases. CDR3 size: 12 residues. The V gene's germline CDR1 is LNHDA and CDR2 SQIVND (reference sequence). CDR3 amino acids: CASSGRGHEQFF. The CDR3 DNA reads TGTGCCAGTAGCGGGAGGGGCCATGAGCAGTTCTTC.

This clonotype was seen repeatedly, ten times or more. The rearrangement links TRBV6-4 to TRBJ2-3; 9 bases are shared with TRBD1. CDR1 and CDR2 (germline): MRHNA, SNTAGT. CDR3 size: 17 residues. The junction had 15 bases not matched to a gene; V was cut back by 8 bases and J by 3 bases. The DNA for the CDR3 is TGTGCCAGCGCACCGGGACAGGGAAGCCGTAGGACAGATACGCAGTATTTT. It encodes CASAPGQGSRRTDTQYF.

The chain employs TRBV15 and TRBJ2-3; the D gene is possibly TRBD2 (5 bases). CDR3 size: 14 residues. The V gene lost 6 bases and the J gene lost 3 bases, with 13 bases spanning the gap. CDR1 LNHNV and CDR2 YYDKDF come from the germline V gene (reference sequence). The CDR3 coding sequence is TGTGCCACCAGTGACGGGATGGCAACAGATACGCAGTATTTT. Amino acids: CATSDGMATDTQYF.

This chain uses TRBV7-9 with TRBJ2-5; D not certain. CDR1 SEHNR and CDR2 FQNEAQ come from the germline V gene (reference sequence). V was shortened by 6 bases and J by 2 bases, with 10 bases between the two germline ends. CDR3 length: 13 residues. CDR3 amino acids: CASRLARQETQYF. The DNA of the CDR3 is TGTGCCAGCAGGTTGGCTAGACAAGAGACCCAGTACTTC.

The chain recombines TRBV7-9 with TRBJ2-7, with TRBD2 identical over 10 bases. The germline V gene has CDR1 SEHNR and CDR2 FQNEAQ (reference sequence). This CDR3 is 15 amino acids long. Trimming removed 4 bases from V and 3 bases from J; junction bases left unmatched: 6. The CDR3 DNA reads as TGTGCCAGCAGCTCGACGCTAGCGGGAGTCTACGAGCAGTACTTC. The encoded protein is CASSSTLAGVYEQYF. Together with reference TRBV7-9 and TRBJ2-7, the CDR3 gives the full variable domain: DTGVSQNPRHKITKRGQNVTFRCDPISEHNRLYWYRQTLGQGPEFLTYFQNEAQLEKSRLLSDRFSAERPKGSFSTLEIQRTEQGDSAMYLCASSSTLAGVYEQYFGPGTRLTVT.

In this sample, this clonotype turned up many times. This CDR3 reads CASSPGRGKGNTIYF. The CDR3 DNA reads as TGTGCCAGCTCACCGGGCCGGGGTAAAGGAAACACCATATATTTT. The V call is TRBV18, the J call TRBJ1-3; D ambiguous. Trimming removed 3 bases from V and 4 bases from J, with 13 bases in between. Per germline, CDR1 KGHSH and CDR2 LQKENI. This CDR3 is built from 15 residues.

A few counts support this clonotype. The chain carries TRBV7-2 and TRBJ2-4, with 9 bases fitting TRBD2. This CDR3 comprises 15 residues. Germline trimming cut 0 bases from V and 15 bases from J; bases unmatched to any gene: 12. Germline values: CDR1 SGHTA, CDR2 FQGNSA. DNA of the CDR3: TGTGCCAGCAGCTTAGCTAGCGGACTAGCGCCCCACATGTACTTC. The encoded protein is CASSLASGLAPHMYF.

There are a few counts of this clonotype. The chain combines TRBV30 with TRBJ2-2, with D possibly TRBD1 on 6 matching bases. The CDR3 spans 14 residues. Trimming took 5 bases from V and 2 from J, leaving 12 bases between them. Germline V lookup: CDR1 GTSNPN, CDR2 SVGIG (reference sequence). The CDR3 region is CAWGRTDNTGELFF. The CDR3 DNA is TGTGCCTGGGGGCGGACAGATAACACCGGGGAGCTGTTTTTT. The full variable domain, with the rest looked up from reference TRBV30 and TRBJ2-2, is SQTIHQWPATLVQPVGSPLSLECTVEGTSNPNLYWYRQAAGRGLQLLFYSVGIGQISSEVPQNLSASRPQDRQFILSSKKLLLSDSGFYLCAWGRTDNTGELFFGEGSRLTVL.

This clonotype was seen a few times. CDR3 protein: CASSWPVGRGQYF. The CDR3, as DNA: TGTGCCAGCAGCTGGCCCGTAGGGCGTGGGCAGTACTTC. This rearrangement joins TRBV11-2 to TRBJ2-7, with D hard to call. Deletions cut 4 bases from V and 9 bases from J, with 16 bases between. The CDR3 totals 13 residues. The germline V gene has CDR1 SGHAT and CDR2 FQNNGV.

The chain combines TRBV6-5 with TRBJ2-5; D is ambiguous. The CDR3 is 12 amino acids. Trimming removed 8 bases at V and 5 bases at J, with 12 bases between. Germline values: CDR1 MNHEY, CDR2 SVGAGI. The CDR3 DNA reads TGTGCCAGCTCCTCGAATTCGGAGACCCAGTACTTC. The encoded protein is CASSSNSETQYF.

In its sample, this clonotype was seen a few times. Written as DNA, the CDR3 is TGTGCCAGCTCACCACCCGGGAACGGTTTGAACACTGAAGCTTTCTTT. It is translated as CASSPPGNGLNTEAFF. This chain uses TRBV18 with TRBJ1-1; D is unresolved. V shed 0 bases and J shed 0 bases, with 11 bases lying between them. Germline CDR1 is KGHSH and CDR2 is LQKENI. The CDR3 has 16 amino acids.

This clonotype has just a few counts. This chain connects TRBV28 to TRBJ2-1; 8 bases are a match to TRBD1. V lost 6 bases and J lost 9; bases outside the gene matches: 10. This CDR3 region has 14 residues. Germline V lookup: CDR1 MDHEN, CDR2 SYDVKM. The CDR3 DNA sequence: TGTGCCAGCAGCTTGTTGACAGGGGTGAGTGAGCAGTTCTTC. This codes for CASSLLTGVSEQFF.

The table lists this clonotype with a few counts. The gene calls are TRBV20-1 and TRBJ2-7; no reliable D call. Trimming stripped 2 bases from V and 2 bases from J, with 1 base between. The CDR3 has 10 residues. CDR1 and CDR2 (germline): DFQATT, SNEGSKA (reference sequence). CDR3 region: CSARPYEQYF. In nucleotides, the CDR3 is TGCAGTGCTAGACCCTACGAGCAGTACTTC.

The chain uses TRBV28 and TRBJ2-7; 8 bases align to TRBD1. The CDR3 length is 14 residues. Germline-derived CDR1 and CDR2 are MDHEN and SYDVKM. The trim removed 8 bases at V and 0 bases at J, leaving 6 bases unmatched. As DNA, the CDR3 is TGTGCCAGCGGACCCGGGACAGGCTCCTACGAGCAGTACTTC. It is translated as CASGPGTGSYEQYF.

A few counts support this clonotype. The V call is TRBV6-2 or TRBV6-3, the J call TRBJ2-3, with a weak D call TRBD1 (5 bases). The germline CDR1 and CDR2 sequences are MNHEY and SVGEGT. The CDR3 spans 15 residues. Trimming shortened V by 6 bases and J by 0 bases, and 13 bases separated the two germline ends. The CDR3 spells CASSRWGVSTDTQYF. CDR3 sequence (DNA): TGTGCCAGCAGCCGCTGGGGCGTGAGCACAGATACGCAGTATTTT.

The V gene is TRBV5-6, the J gene TRBJ2-3; tentatively, D is TRBD2 (6 bases). CDR3 length equals 12 residues. The V gene lost 3 bases and the J gene lost 8 bases, with 10 bases spanning the gap. The germline gives CDR1 SGHDT, CDR2 YYEEEE. The CDR3 here is CASSYSGGTQYF. Written as DNA, the CDR3 is TGTGCCAGCAGCTATTCCGGGGGTACGCAGTATTTT.

This clonotype has just a few counts. The genes are TRBV29-1 and TRBJ2-2; weak D call: TRBD1 (5 bases). V lost 6 bases, J lost 6 bases, and 8 bases lay in between. The CDR3 sequence is 11 residues long. Germline lookup yields CDR1 SQVTM and CDR2 ANQGSEA. The CDR3 DNA follows: TGCAGCGTACCCAGGGCCGGGGAGCTGTTTTTT. Amino acids: CSVPRAGELFF.

This clonotype was picked up a small number of times. V gene TRBV18 combines with J gene TRBJ1-6, with 8 bases identical to TRBD1. This CDR3 contains 13 residues. The germline V gene encodes CDR1 KGHSH and CDR2 LQKENI. V gave up 4 bases and J gave up 9 bases; unmatched junction bases: 2. CDR3 in DNA: TGTGCCAGCTCACAGGACAGGGCTTCACCCCTCCACTTT. It encodes CASSQDRASPLHF.